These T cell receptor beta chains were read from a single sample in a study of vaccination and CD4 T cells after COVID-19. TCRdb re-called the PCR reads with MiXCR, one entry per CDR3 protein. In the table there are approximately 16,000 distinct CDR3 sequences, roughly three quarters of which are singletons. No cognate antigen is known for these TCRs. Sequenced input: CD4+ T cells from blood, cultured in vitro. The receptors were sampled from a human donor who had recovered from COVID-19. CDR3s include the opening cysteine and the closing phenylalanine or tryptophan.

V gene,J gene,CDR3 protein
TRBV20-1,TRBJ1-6,CSAKRTDSYNSPLHF
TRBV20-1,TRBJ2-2,CSASGTNTGELFF
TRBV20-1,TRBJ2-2,CSARYRTSGNTGELFF
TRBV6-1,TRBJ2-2,CASGRPLNTGELFF
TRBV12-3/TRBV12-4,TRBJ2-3,CASLRGLYGTDTQYF
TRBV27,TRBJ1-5,CASSSILTGFQPQHF
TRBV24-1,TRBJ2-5,CATSDSGTDAQETQYF
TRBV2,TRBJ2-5,CASSPAGGPETQYF
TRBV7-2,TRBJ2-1,CASSSHRGTAETGEQFF
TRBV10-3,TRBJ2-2,CAISESQGARSGELFF
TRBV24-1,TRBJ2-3,CATSDRSGTGTDTQYF
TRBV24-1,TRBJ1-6,CATSDGVSPLHF
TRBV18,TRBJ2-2,CASSPPSASANTGELFF
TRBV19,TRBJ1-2,CASSIKRRGYGYTF
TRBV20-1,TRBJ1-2,CSAFGQGQGYTF
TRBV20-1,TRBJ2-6,CSARDSRTVISGANVLTF
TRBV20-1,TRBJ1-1,CSAREGGGPAFF
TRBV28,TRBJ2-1,CASSPAGVRENEQFF
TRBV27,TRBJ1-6,CASSLSTGGSPLHF
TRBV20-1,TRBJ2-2,CSARSGVNTGELFF
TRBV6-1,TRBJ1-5,CASAMSGGNQPQHF
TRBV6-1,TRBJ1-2,CASRGEYRGPYGYTF
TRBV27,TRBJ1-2,CASSDRALNYGYTF
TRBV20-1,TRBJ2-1,CSAERGRLGEQFF
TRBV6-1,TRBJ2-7,CASSDRAYSYEQYF
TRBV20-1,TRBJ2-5,CSARVRGVGETQYF
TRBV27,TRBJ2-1,CASSLSSGGHNEQFF
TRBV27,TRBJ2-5,CASSPYLAGGLQETQYF
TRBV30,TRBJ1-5,CAWSVGAANQPQHF
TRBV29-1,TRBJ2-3,CSARTSGASTDTQYF
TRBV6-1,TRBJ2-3,CASRWGGTDTQYF
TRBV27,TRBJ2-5,CASSPRQGSQETQYF
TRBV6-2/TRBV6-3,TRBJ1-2,CASSQTGGSHGYTF
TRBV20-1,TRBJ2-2,CSARNRANTGELFF
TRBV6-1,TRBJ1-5,CASSKDRNNQPQHF
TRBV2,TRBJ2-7,CASSTSGLAGGTSSYEQYF
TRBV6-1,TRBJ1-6,CASSPRQGVRSPLHF
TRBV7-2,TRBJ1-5,CASSPRDISNQPQHF
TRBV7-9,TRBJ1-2,CASSLSLWGNYGYTF
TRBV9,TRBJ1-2,CASSVVAGLNYGYTF
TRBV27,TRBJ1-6,CASSLWDGYNSPLHF
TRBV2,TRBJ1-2,CASSGTGEYGYTF
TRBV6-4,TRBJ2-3,CASSERAGDDFTDTQYF
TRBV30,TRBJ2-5,CAWSFSREETQYF
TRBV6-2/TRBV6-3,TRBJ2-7,CASSWEATGDYEQYF
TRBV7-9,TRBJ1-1,CASSPREGLNDTEAFF
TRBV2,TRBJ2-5,CASSDGGTGARIETQYF
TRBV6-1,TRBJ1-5,CASSHTEQPQHF
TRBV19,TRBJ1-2,CASRKGGNYGYTF
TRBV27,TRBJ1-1,CASSLAGLNTEAFF
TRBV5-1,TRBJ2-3,CATKGEGHSADTQYF